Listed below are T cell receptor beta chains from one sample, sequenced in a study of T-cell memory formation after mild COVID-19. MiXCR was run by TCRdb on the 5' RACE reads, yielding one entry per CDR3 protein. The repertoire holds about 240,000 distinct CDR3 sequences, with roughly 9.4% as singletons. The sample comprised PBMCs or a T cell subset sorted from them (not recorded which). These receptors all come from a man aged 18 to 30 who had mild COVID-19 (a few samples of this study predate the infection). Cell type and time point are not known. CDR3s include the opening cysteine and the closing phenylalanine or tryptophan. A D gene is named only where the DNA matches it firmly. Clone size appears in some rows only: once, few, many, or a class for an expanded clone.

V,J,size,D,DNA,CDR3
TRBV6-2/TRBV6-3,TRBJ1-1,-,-,TGTGCCAGCAGTTACTCGAGTAGGGGGAACACTGAAGCTTTCTTT,CASSYSSRGNTEAFF
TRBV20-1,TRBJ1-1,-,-,TGCAGTGCAAGCGACAGAATGAACACTGAAGCTTTCTTT,CSASDRMNTEAFF
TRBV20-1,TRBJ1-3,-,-,TGCAGTGCGCAGACGGATGGGAGCTCTGGAAACACCATATATTTT,CSAQTDGSSGNTIYF
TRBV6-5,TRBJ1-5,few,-,TGTGCCAATTTAAAGCCCCAGCATTTT,CANLKPQHF
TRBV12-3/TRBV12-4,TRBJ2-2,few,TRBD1,TGTGCCAGCAGGCAGGGGGCCGCGAACACCGGGGAGCTGTTTTTT,CASRQGAANTGELFF
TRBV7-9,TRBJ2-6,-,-,TGTGCCAGCAGTCCCGAACCCTCTGGGGCCAACGTCCTGACTTTC,CASSPEPSGANVLTF
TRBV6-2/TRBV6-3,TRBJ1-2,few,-,TGTGCCAGCAGAACCGGGCAACGGGGCTACACCTTC,CASRTGQRGYTF
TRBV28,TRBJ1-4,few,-,TGTGCCAGCAGCCCAGTGGGCACGGATGAAAAACTGTTTTTT,CASSPVGTDEKLFF
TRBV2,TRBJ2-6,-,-,TGTGCCAGCAGTGGACCTGGGGCCAACGTCCTGACTTTC,CASSGPGANVLTF
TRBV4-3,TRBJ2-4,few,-,TGCGCCAGCAGCCAAATAGCCGCAGGGGTCAAAAACATTCAGTACTTC,CASSQIAAGVKNIQYF
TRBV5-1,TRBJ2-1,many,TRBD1,TGCGCCAGCAGCTTGGAGGCCAGGGGGATCGATGAGCAGTTCTTC,CASSLEARGIDEQFF
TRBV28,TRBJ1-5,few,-,TGTGCCAGCAGTCGACCCTCGCCGGGGCCAAATCAGCCCCAGCATTTT,CASSRPSPGPNQPQHF